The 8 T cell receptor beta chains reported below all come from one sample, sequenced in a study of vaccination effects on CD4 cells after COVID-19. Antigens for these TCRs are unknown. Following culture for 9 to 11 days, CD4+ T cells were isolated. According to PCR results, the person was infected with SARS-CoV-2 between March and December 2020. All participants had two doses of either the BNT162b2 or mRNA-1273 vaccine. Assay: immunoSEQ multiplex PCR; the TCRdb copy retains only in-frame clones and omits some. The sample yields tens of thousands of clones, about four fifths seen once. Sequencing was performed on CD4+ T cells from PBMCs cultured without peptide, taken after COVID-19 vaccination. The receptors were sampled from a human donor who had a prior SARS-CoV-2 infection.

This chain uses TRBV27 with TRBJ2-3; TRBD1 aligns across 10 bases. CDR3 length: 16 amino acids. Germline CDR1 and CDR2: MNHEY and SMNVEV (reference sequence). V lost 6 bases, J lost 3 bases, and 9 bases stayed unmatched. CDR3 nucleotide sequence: TGTGCCAGCAGCCTTTACAGGACAGGGGGTACAGATACGCAGTATTTT. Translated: CASSLYRTGGTDTQYF.

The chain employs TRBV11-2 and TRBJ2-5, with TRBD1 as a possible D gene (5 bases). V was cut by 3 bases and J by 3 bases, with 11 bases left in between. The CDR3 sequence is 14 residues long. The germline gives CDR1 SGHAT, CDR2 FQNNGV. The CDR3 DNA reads TGTGCCAGCAGCTTTAGGGGCAACAAAGAGACCCAGTACTTC. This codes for CASSFRGNKETQYF.

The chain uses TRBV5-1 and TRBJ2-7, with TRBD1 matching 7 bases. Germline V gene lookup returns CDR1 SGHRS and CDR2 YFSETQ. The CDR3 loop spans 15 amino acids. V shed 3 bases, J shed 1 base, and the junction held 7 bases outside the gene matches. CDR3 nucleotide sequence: TGCGCCAGCAGCTCTACAGGGGCCCTTTCCTACGAGCAGTACTTC. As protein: CASSSTGALSYEQYF.

The CDR3 DNA sequence: TGTGCCTGGTCCTCAGGACTAGCAGATACGCAGTATTTT. It is translated as CAWSSGLADTQYF. The chain uses TRBV30 and TRBJ2-3; 7 bases line up with TRBD2. The length of the CDR3 is 13 residues. Germline CDR1 is GTSNPN and CDR2 is SVGIG (reference sequence). V lost 5 bases to trimming and J lost 4 bases; unmatched junction nucleotides: 6.

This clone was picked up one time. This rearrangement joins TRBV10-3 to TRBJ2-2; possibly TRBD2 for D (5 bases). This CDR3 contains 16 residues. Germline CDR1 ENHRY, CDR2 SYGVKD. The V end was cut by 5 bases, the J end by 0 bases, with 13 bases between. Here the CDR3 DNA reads TGTGCCATCAGTAGGGCAGCGGCGTCGAACACCGGGGAGCTGTTTTTT. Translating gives CAISRAAASNTGELFF.

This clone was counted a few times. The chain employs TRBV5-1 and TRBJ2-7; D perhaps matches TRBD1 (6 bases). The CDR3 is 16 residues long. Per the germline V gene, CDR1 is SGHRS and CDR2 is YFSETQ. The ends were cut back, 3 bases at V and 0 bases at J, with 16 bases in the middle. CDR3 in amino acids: CASSSGWGPSSYEQYF. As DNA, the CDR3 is TGCGCCAGCAGCTCGGGCTGGGGGCCAAGCTCCTACGAGCAGTACTTC.

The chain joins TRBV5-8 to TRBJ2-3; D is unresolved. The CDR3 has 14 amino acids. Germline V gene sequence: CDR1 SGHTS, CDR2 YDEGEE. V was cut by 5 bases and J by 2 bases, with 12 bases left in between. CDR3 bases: TGTGCCAGCAGTTCGACTTCCTCCACAGATACGCAGTATTTT. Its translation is CASSSTSSTDTQYF.

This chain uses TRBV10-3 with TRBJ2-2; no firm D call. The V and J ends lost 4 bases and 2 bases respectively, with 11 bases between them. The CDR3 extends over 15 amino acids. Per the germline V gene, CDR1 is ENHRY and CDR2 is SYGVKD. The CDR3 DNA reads TGTGCCATCAGTGTAGGAAATAGAAACACCGGGGAGCTGTTTTTT. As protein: CAISVGNRNTGELFF.